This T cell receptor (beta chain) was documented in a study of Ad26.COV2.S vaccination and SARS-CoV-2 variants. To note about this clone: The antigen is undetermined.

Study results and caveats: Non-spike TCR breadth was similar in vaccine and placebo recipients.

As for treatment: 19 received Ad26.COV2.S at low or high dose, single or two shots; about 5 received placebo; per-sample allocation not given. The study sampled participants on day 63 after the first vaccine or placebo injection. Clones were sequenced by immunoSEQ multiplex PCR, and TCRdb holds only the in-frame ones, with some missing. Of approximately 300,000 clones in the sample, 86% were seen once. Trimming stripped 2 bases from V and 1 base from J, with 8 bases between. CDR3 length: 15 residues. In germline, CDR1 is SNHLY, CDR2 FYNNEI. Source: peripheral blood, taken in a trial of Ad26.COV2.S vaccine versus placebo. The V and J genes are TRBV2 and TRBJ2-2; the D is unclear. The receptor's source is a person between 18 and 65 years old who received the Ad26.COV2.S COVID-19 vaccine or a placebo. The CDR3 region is CASSEHTLNTGELFF. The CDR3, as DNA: TGTGCCAGCAGTGAACACACCCTGAACACCGGGGAGCTGTTTTTT.